This entry describes one T cell receptor (beta chain). These data come from a study of blood T cell repertoires in COVID-19. Here immunoSEQ multiplex PCR was the method, and the copy in TCRdb shows in-frame clones only, minus some. The data show roughly 73,000 clones, with 70% to 75% seen just once and around 20% held by the top ten. The CDR3 contains 15 residues. The V gene lost 7 bases and the J gene lost 0 bases, with 16 bases spanning the gap. Germline V lookup: CDR1 MNHEY, CDR2 SMNVEV (reference sequence). The TCR sequence derives from a man aged 65 to 79 with acute or convalescent COVID-19. V is TRBV27 and J is TRBJ2-7; tentative D call: TRBD2 (5 bases). The sample taken for sequencing was peripheral blood. The CDR3 loop is CASNSLAGRSYEQYF. The CDR3 DNA follows: TGTGCCAGCAATTCACTCGCGGGCCGCTCCTACGAGCAGTACTTC.